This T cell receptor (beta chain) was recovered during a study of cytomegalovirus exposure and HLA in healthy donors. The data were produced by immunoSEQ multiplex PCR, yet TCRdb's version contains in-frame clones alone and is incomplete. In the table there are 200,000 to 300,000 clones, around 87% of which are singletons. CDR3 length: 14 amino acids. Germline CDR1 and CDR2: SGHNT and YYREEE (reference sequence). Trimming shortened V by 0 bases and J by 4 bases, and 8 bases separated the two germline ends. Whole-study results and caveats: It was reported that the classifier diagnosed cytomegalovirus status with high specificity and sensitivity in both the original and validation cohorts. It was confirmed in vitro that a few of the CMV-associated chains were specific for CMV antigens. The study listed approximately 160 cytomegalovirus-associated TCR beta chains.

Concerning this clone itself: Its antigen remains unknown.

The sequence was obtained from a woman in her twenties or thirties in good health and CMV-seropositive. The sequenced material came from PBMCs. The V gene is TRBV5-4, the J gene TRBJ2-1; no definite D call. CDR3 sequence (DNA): TGTGCCAGCAGCTTGGGAGCTTTATACAATGAGCAGTTCTTC. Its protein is CASSLGALYNEQFF.